This TCR beta chain was sequenced during a study of CD8 T cells in Susac syndrome. CD8+ and CD4+ T cells from blood underwent TCR beta sequencing. V was clipped by 6 bases and J by 4 bases, with 10 bases between them. The CDR3 extends over 12 amino acids. Germline CDR1 SQVTM, CDR2 ANQGSEA. RNA amounts of roughly 0.5 to 1 ug underwent reverse transcription with random hexamers. Coverage of TCR beta CDR3 amplification by immunoSEQ multiplex PCR extended to 54 Vbeta and 13 Jbeta. MiXCR, applied by TCRdb to the immunoSEQ multiplex PCR reads, yields one record per CDR3 protein. The sample has some 160,000 distinct CDR3 sequences; roughly 95% are singletons.

The V gene is TRBV29-1, the J gene TRBJ2-1, with a weak D call TRBD2 (6 bases). Sequencing input: CD8+ T cells from PBMCs. The sequence came from a human donor with multiple sclerosis. CDR3: CSVGLRYNEQFF. The DNA of the CDR3 is TGCAGCGTCGGACTACGTTACAATGAGCAGTTCTTC.